What follows are 12 T cell receptor beta chains derived from one specimen sequenced in a study of blood T cell repertoires in COVID-19. The repertoire was sequenced with immunoSEQ multiplex PCR; TCRdb's copy has only in-frame clones and lacks some. The table shows about 170,000 clones, with 80% to 85% occurring only once. The material sequenced was peripheral blood. The receptors were gathered from a human donor with acute or convalescent COVID-19. The donor label of this sample is uncertain.

This clone was observed a single time. This chain links TRBV11-2 with TRBJ2-7; 8 bases fit TRBD1. The CDR3 loop spans 15 amino acids. Germline CDR1 SGHAT, CDR2 FQNNGV. V lost 4 bases, J lost 2 bases, and 7 bases stayed unmatched. In DNA, the CDR3 is TGTGCCAGCAGCTCTACGGGGACAGGAGCCTACGAGCAGTACTTC. Its translation is CASSSTGTGAYEQYF.

The chain carries TRBV7-9 and TRBJ2-7; possible D gene TRBD2, 6 bases. Germline loops: CDR1 SEHNR, CDR2 FQNEAQ (reference sequence). The CDR3 totals 15 residues. Trimming stripped 0 bases from V and 7 bases from J, with 16 bases between. The CDR3 sequence: CASSLAAGTPGEQYF. The CDR3 nucleotides read TGTGCCAGCAGCTTAGCGGCGGGAACCCCGGGGGAGCAGTACTTC.

This rearrangement joins TRBV5-1 to TRBJ2-3; weak D call: TRBD2 (7 bases). Germline V gives CDR1 SGHRS, CDR2 YFSETQ. The CDR3 sequence is 15 residues long. Trimming removed 2 bases at V and 2 bases at J, with 12 bases between. The CDR3: CASSFRGAHTDTQYF. CDR3 bases: TGCGCCAGCAGCTTTCGGGGGGCACACACAGATACGCAGTATTTT.

V and J are TRBV9 and TRBJ1-1; no clear D gene. V was pared by 4 bases and J by 4 bases, with 14 bases between. CDR1 is SGDLS and CDR2 is YYNGEE in the germline V gene. There are 14 residues in the CDR3. CDR3 nucleotides: TGTGCCAGCAGCCCTCAGACCGGGTCCACTGAAGCTTTCTTT. Translating it yields CASSPQTGSTEAFF.

The chain combines TRBV12-3 or TRBV12-4 with TRBJ2-7; D ambiguous. The CDR3 loop spans 11 amino acids. The V and J ends lost 5 bases and 2 bases respectively, with 4 bases between them. CDR3 nucleotides: TGTGCCAGCAGTCAGGCCTACGAGCAGTACTTC. Translating gives CASSQAYEQYF.

This chain joins TRBV6-1 and TRBJ1-1, with D unresolved. V was trimmed by 0 bases and J by 7 bases, leaving 3 bases between them. The germline CDR1 and CDR2 sequences are MNHNS and SASEGT. There are 11 residues in the CDR3. The CDR3 sequence is CASSEAGEAFF. The CDR3, as DNA: TGTGCCAGCAGTGAAGCCGGTGAAGCTTTCTTT.

The chain has TRBV11-1 and TRBJ2-3; D gene unclear. This CDR3 contains 13 residues. The V end was cut by 2 bases, the J end by 2 bases, with 5 bases between. Looked up from germline, CDR1 is SGHAT and CDR2 is FQDESV (reference sequence). The CDR3 spells CASSLPVTDTQYF. Here the CDR3 DNA reads TGTGCCAGCAGCTTACCAGTCACAGATACGCAGTATTTT.

The chain joins TRBV11-2 to TRBJ2-1; 9 bases map to TRBD2. With V trimmed by 0 bases and J by 3 bases, 6 bases remained unmatched. The CDR3 spans 17 residues. CDR1 is SGHAT, CDR2 FQNNGV, per germline. The chain's CDR3 is CASSLDRLAGYYNEQFF. The CDR3 DNA sequence: TGTGCCAGCAGCTTAGATCGGCTAGCGGGGTACTACAATGAGCAGTTCTTC.

The V gene is TRBV11-2, the J gene TRBJ1-2; no definite D call. Trimming shortened V by 5 bases and J by 2 bases, and 12 bases separated the two germline ends. The length of the CDR3 is 14 residues. Germline V CDR1 and CDR2: SGHAT, FQNNGV. For the CDR3, the DNA is TGTGCCAGCAGCCCCTTAGGCGGCAACTATGGCTACACCTTC. Encoded protein: CASSPLGGNYGYTF.

J is TRBJ2-7 and V is TRBV27, with TRBD1 matching over 10 bases. Germline V gene data show CDR1 as MNHEY and CDR2 as SMNVEV (reference sequence). This CDR3 comprises 16 residues. V lost 6 bases and J lost 0; bases outside the gene matches: 8. The DNA of the CDR3 is TGTGCCAGCAGCCGACAGGGGGCTCGATCCTCCTACGAGCAGTACTTC. Translated: CASSRQGARSSYEQYF.

The genes are TRBV6-5 and TRBJ1-1; 7 bases agree with TRBD1. The V gene end was trimmed by 6 bases and the J gene end by 1 base; junction bases not matched to a gene: 5. Germline lookup yields CDR1 MNHEY and CDR2 SVGAGI. The CDR3 consists of 14 residues. For the CDR3, the DNA is TGTGCCAGCAGGGTAGGGACAGCGAACACTGAAGCTTTCTTT. Its protein product is CASRVGTANTEAFF.

This clone was counted once. The chain recombines TRBV11-2 with TRBJ2-5; D unclear. This CDR3 comprises 14 residues. V dropped 1 base and J dropped 1 base, with 7 bases sitting between them. Germline CDR1 is SGHAT and CDR2 is FQNNGV. As DNA, the CDR3 is TGTGCCAGCAGCTTAGGTAGCCCCCAAGAGACCCAGTACTTC. Residues: CASSLGSPQETQYF.